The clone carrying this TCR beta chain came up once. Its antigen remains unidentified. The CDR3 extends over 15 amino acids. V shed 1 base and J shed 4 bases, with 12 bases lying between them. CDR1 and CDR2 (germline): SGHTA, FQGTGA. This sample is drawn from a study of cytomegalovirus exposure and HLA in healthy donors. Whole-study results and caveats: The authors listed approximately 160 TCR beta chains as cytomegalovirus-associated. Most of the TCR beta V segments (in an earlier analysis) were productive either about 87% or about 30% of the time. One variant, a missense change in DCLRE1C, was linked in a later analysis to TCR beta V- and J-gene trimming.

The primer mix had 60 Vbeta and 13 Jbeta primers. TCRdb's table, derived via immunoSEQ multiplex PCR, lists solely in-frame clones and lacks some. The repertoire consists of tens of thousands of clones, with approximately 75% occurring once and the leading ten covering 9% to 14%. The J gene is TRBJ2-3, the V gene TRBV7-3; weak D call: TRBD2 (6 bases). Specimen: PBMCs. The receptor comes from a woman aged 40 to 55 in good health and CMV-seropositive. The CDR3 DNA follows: TGTGCCAGCAGCTTAAACTACGGGACTTCAGATACGCAGTATTTT. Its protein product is CASSLNYGTSDTQYF.